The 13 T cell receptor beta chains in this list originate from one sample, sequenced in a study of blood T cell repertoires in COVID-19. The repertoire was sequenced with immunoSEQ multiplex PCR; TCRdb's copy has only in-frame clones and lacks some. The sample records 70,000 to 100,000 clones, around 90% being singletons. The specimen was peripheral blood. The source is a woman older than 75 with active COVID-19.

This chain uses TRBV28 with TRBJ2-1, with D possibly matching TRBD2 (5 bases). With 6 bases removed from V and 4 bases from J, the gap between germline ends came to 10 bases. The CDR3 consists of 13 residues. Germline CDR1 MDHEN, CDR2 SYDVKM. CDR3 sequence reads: CASSPGIYNEQFF. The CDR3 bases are TGTGCCAGCAGCCCCGGGATATACAATGAGCAGTTCTTC.

The CDR3 region has the DNA TGTGCCAGCAGCGAACCGGGATTCCCCACCTTC. Translated: CASSEPGFPTF. The V and J genes are TRBV9 and TRBJ1-2, with D uncertain. Trimming removed 3 bases from V and 13 bases from J, with 13 bases in between. Germline-derived CDR1 and CDR2 are SGDLS and YYNGEE. The CDR3 is made up of 11 amino acids.

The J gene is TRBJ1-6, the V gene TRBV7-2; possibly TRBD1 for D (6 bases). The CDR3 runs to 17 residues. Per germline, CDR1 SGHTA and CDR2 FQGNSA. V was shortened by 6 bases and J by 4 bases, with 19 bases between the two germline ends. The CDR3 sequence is CASSSSPQGSYNSPLHF. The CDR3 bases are TGTGCCAGCAGTTCAAGCCCACAGGGCTCTTATAATTCACCCCTCCACTTT.

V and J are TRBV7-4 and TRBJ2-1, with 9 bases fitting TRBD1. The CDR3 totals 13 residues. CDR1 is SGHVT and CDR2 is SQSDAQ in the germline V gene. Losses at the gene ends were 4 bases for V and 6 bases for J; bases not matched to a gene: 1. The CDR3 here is CASSSDRGNEQFF. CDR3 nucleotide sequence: TGTGCCAGCAGCTCGGACAGGGGCAATGAGCAGTTCTTC.

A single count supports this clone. CDR3 residues: CASSQERSSYEQYF. The DNA of the CDR3 is TGTGCCAGCAGCCAAGAAAGGAGCTCCTACGAGCAGTACTTC. The chain combines TRBV4-2 with TRBJ2-7; D gene uncertain. The CDR3 contains 14 residues. The V gene's germline CDR1 is LGHNA and CDR2 YNFKEQ. V was pared by 0 bases and J by 0 bases, with 6 bases between.

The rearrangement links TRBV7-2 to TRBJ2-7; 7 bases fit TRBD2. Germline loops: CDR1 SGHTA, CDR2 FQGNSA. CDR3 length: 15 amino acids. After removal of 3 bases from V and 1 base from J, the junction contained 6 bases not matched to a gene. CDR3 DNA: TGTGCCAGCAGCTTTTTCAGCGGGGCTTCCTACGAGCAGTACTTC. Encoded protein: CASSFFSGASYEQYF.

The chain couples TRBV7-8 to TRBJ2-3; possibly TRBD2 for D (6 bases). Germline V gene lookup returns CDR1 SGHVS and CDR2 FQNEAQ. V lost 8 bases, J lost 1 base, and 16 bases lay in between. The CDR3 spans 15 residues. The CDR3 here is CASSRGFIGTDTQYF. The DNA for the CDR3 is TGTGCCAGCTCCCGGGGGTTCATAGGCACAGATACGCAGTATTTT.

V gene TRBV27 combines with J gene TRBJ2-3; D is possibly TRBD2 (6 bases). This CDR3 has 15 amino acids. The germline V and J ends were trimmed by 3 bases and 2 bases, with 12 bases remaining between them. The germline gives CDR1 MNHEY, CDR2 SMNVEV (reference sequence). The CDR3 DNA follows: TGTGCCAGCAGTTTTGTCGGGAGACTCACAGATACGCAGTATTTT. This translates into CASSFVGRLTDTQYF.

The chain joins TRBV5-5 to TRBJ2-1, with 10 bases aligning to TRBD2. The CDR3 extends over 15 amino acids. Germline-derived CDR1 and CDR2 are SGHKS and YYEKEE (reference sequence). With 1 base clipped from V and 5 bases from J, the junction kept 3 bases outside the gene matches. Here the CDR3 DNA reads TGTGCCAGCAGCTTGCGTACTAGCGGGAACAATGAGCAGTTCTTC. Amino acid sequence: CASSLRTSGNNEQFF. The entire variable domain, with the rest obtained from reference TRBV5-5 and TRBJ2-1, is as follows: DAGVTQSPTHLIKTRGQQVTLRCSPISGHKSVSWYQQVLGQGPQFIFQYYEKEERGRGNFPDRFSARQFPNYSSELNVNALLLGDSALYLCASSLRTSGNNEQFFGPGTRLTVL.

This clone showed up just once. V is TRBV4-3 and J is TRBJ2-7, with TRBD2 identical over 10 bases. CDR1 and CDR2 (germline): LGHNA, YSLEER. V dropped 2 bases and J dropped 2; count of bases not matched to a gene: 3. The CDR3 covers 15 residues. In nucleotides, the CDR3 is TGCGCCAGCAGCCAAATTACTAGCGGGGCCTACGAGCAGTACTTC. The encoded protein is CASSQITSGAYEQYF.

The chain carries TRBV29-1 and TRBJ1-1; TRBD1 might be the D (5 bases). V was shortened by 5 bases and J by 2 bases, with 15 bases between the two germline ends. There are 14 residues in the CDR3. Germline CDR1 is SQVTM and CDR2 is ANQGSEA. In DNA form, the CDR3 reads TGCAGCGTTCCTCCGACAGATTCTAACACTGAAGCTTTCTTT. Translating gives CSVPPTDSNTEAFF.

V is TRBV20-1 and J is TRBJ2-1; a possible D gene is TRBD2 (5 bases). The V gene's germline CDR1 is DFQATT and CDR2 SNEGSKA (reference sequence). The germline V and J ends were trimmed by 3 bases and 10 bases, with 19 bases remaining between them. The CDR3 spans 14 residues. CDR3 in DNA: TGCAGTGCTAGTAACGGGATCCTCACCCAAGAGCAGTTCTTC. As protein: CSASNGILTQEQFF.

This chain's CDR3 is CASSLVTGGVPVELFF. CDR3 nucleotides: TGTGCCAGCAGCTTAGTGACGGGAGGAGTCCCGGTAGAGCTGTTTTTT. This chain joins TRBV7-6 and TRBJ2-2; the match to TRBD2 covers 7 bases. J gave up 11 bases and V 1 base, and 13 bases lay outside the gene matches. Germline values: CDR1 SGHVS, CDR2 FNYEAQ. There are 16 residues in the CDR3.